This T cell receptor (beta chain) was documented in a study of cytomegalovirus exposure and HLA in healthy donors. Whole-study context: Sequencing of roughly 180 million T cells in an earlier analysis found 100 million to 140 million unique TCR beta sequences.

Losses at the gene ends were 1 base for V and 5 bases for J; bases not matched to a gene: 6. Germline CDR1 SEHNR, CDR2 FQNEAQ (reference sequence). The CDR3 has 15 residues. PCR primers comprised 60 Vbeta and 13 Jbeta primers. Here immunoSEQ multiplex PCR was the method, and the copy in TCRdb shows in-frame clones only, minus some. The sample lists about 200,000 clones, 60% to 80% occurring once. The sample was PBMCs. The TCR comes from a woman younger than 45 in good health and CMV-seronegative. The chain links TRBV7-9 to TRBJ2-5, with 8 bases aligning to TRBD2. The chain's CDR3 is CASSLEAGATETQYF. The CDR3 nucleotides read TGTGCCAGCAGCTTAGAAGCGGGGGCGACCGAGACCCAGTACTTC.